This T cell receptor beta chain is drawn from a study of naive and memory T cell subsets. This clonotype was observed a few times. From the second PCR step, alpha and beta chains were amplified apart. CMV status came from CD4+ T cell IFNgamma after overnight CMV lysate stimulation of fresh PBMCs. Cells stained for CD3, CD4, CD8, CD45RA and CD27 were sorted into four subsets. Trimming took 5 bases from V and 2 from J, leaving 15 bases between them. The CDR3 is 15 amino acids. Germline CDR1 is SGHTA and CDR2 is FQGTGA. Both TRBC1 and TRBC2 were covered by a beta constant-region primer of two equimolar oligonucleotides. Four rounds of PCR amplified the ligated cDNA using nested alpha and beta constant-region primers plus SP2. TCRdb re-derived calls from the UMI-ligation and nested PCR reads in MiXCR, one entry per CDR3 protein. This table holds about 120,000 distinct CDR3 sequences, roughly 36% found once.

The sample taken for sequencing was central memory CD4+ T cells from blood. This TCR came from a human donor in good health. This chain joins TRBV7-3 and TRBJ2-5; D may match TRBD1 or TRBD2 (7 bases each). CDR3 bases: TGTGCCAGCAGCCCCCAGGGGGGGAGACAAGAGACCCAGTACTTC. Translating it yields CASSPQGGRQETQYF. The variable domain in full, with the rest retrieved from reference TRBV7-3 and TRBJ2-5, is GAGVSQTPSNKVTEKGKYVELRCDPISGHTALYWYRQSLGQGPEFLIYFQGTGAADDSGLPNDRFFAVRPEGSVSTLKIQRTERGDSAVYLCASSPQGGRQETQYFGPGTRLLVL.